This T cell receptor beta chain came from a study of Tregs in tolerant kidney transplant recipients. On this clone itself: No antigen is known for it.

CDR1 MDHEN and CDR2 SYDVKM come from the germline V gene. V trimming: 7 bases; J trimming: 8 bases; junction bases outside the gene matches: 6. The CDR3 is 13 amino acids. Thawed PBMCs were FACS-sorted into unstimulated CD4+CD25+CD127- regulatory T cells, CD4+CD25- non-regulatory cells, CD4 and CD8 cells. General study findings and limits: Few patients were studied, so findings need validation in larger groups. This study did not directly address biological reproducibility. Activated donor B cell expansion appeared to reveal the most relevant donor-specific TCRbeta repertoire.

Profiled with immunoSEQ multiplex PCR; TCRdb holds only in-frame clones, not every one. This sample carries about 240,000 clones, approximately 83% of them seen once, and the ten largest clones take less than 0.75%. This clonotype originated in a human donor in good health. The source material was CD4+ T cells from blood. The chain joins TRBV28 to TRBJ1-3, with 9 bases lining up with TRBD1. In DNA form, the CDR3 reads TGTGCCAGCATTGGGACAGGGAGGTACACCATATATTTT. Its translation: CASIGTGRYTIYF.